A selection of T cell receptor beta chains follows, all from one sample in a study of blood T cell repertoires in COVID-19. Produced via immunoSEQ multiplex PCR; TCRdb's table is partial and in-frame only. The sample gives 150,000 to 250,000 clones, 70% to 80% of which show up once; nearly 6% is in the top ten. The sequencing input was peripheral blood. The receptors originated from a woman in her thirties or forties with COVID-19, enrolled during active disease. CDR3s leave out the opening cysteine and the closing phenylalanine or tryptophan. Each record gives: CDR3 length, D gene, J gene, V gene, CDR3 protein. The D gene is left open where the match is weak.

12 | TRBD1 | TRBJ2-2 | TRBV5-1 | ASGADRATGELF
15 | TRBD2 | TRBJ2-1 | TRBV5-6 | ASSSYRTSVTYNEQF
20 | NA | TRBJ2-3 | TRBV4-1 | ASSQKGGLVAYIRSSTDTQY
12 | TRBD2 | TRBJ2-1 | TRBV27 | ASRRSGGYNEQF
13 | TRBD1 | TRBJ1-2 | TRBV5-5 | ASSRGTGDIGGYT
9 | NA | TRBJ2-7 | TRBV25-1 | ASSEEDEQY
14 | NA | TRBJ2-7 | TRBV4-1 | ASSQVTVQRDYEQY
15 | NA | TRBJ2-3 | TRBV7-2 | ASSLGRGNRRADTQY
11 | TRBD1 | TRBJ2-7 | TRBV29-1 | SVGPDRANEQY
13 | TRBD2 | TRBJ2-1 | TRBV2 | ASSDWASGYNEQF
12 | TRBD1 | TRBJ1-2 | TRBV10-3 | AISADRVEGGYT
11 | NA | TRBJ1-1 | TRBV7-9 | ASSLAGSGEAF
13 | NA | TRBJ1-3 | TRBV7-6 | ASSLGLASGNTIY
14 | NA | TRBJ2-7 | TRBV18 | ASSPPGLSIPYEQY
10 | NA | TRBJ2-1 | TRBV30 | AWGPTYNEQF
20 | TRBD2 | TRBJ2-5 | TRBV15 | ATSSPLGSGYGASGEKETQY
14 | NA | TRBJ1-2 | TRBV9 | ASSVAPNRVDYGYT
11 | NA | TRBJ2-1 | TRBV30 | AWNLREGNEQF
16 | TRBD2 | TRBJ2-2 | TRBV9 | ASSVGLAGGPGTGELF
12 | TRBD1 | TRBJ1-3 | TRBV18 | ASSPDRSGNTIY
12 | NA | TRBJ1-5 | TRBV18 | ASSPGTGNQPQH
9 | NA | TRBJ2-5 | TRBV2 | ASTVRETQY
13 | NA | TRBJ1-3 | TRBV4-2 | ASSQDPGLGNTIY
13 | TRBD1 | TRBJ1-1 | TRBV27 | ASSPSTGGNTEAF
12 | NA | TRBJ1-1 | TRBV5-6 | ASSGGWGNTEAF
17 | TRBD2 | TRBJ2-1 | TRBV14 | ASSHDPGLAGKFYNEQF
13 | TRBD1 | TRBJ1-3 | TRBV19 | ASSLTGASGNTIY
14 | TRBD1 | TRBJ1-2 | TRBV19 | ASSRQGRLTNYGYT
11 | NA | TRBJ2-5 | TRBV19 | ASTAGGWQTQY
12 | NA | TRBJ1-5 | TRBV6-5 | GESEGYSNQPQH
11 | NA | TRBJ1-5 | TRBV4-1 | ASSQELVQPQH
11 | NA | TRBJ1-5 | TRBV5-1 | ASSLEGEQPQH
16 | NA | TRBJ1-3 | TRBV18 | ASSPTRQAPLAGNTIY
10 | TRBD1 | TRBJ1-1 | TRBV10-1 | ASGTANTEAF
11 | NA | TRBJ2-7 | TRBV18 | ASSPRGTYEQY
11 | NA | TRBJ2-3 | TRBV5-1 | ASSGQITDTQY
11 | NA | TRBJ1-1 | TRBV4-1 | ASSQGDNTEAF
13 | NA | TRBJ1-5 | TRBV4-1 | ASSQVGRGIQPQH
12 | NA | TRBJ1-5 | TRBV19 | ASSSRDKNQPQH
13 | NA | TRBJ1-2 | TRBV6-5 | ASSYSGTFLYGYT
13 | NA | TRBJ1-5 | TRBV7-9 | ASSLGSGSNQPQH
16 | TRBD1 | TRBJ2-1 | TRBV4-1 | ASSQEGPGTGSRNEQF